This T cell receptor beta chain derives from a study of T cells in Graves' hyperthyroidism and ophthalmopathy (dated by TCRdb to the late 2010s). As for the study more broadly: To identify distinguishing TCR V-J signatures, a discovery cohort of around 100 patients was used, comprising 40 to 45 with Graves' ophthalmopathy and around 60 with stable Graves' hyperthyroidism. Prospective prediction of ophthalmopathy was tested in an independent validation cohort of 18 to 20 hyperthyroidism patients and roughly 16 patients who later progressed to ophthalmopathy. The paper reports TCR Vbeta CDR3 sequencing of more than 120 peripheral blood samples: around 41 ophthalmopathy, around 80 hyperthyroidism and around 17 progressor patients. The roughly 100 discovery patients were randomly divided into training and test sets at a 7:3 ratio. In several Graves' hyperthyroidism patients, the study also compared T-cell repertoires from thyroid tissue with T-cell repertoires from blood. Following sampling, methimazole starting at 30 mg daily was given to hyperthyroidism patients, and high-dose intravenous methylprednisolone was given to ophthalmopathy patients.

The V end gives up 6 bases and the J end 3 bases, leaving 6 bases in the junction not matched to a gene. CDR1 and CDR2 are read off the germline V gene (reference sequence) as DFQATT and SNEGSKA. The CDR3 measures 14 amino acids from cysteine to phenylalanine. The entry retains the CDR3 DNA only, 42 bases that are in frame from base 1. To note about this clonotype: No cognate antigen has been identified for it. Nothing much larger sits one base from this clone, and base qualities are not available.

Any patient with an uncontrolled infection, another autoimmune disease, pregnancy or lactation was excluded. Diagnoses were established on the basis of clinical symptoms, serum thyroxine and TRAb, thyroid ultrasound, and orbital computed tomography. Trizol reagent was used to extract total RNA, and RNA quality was then checked on an Agilent 2100 Bioanalyzer. Findings and caveats that apply to the study as a whole: Sample size was not statistically predetermined, and investigators were not blinded to group allocation. Most expanded thyroid clonotypes (frequency above 0.001) were also found in blood, which suggests that blood repertoires may mirror thyroid immune responses. In validation, the model predicted progression to ophthalmopathy a median of approximately 6.3 months before onset, with roughly 70% sensitivity and about 75% specificity. A 13 V-J signature model separated ophthalmopathy from stable hyperthyroidism, with approximately 86% sensitivity and roughly 81% specificity in cross-validation and 80%/75% in testing.

The TCR beta CDR3 regions were amplified from RNA transcripts. A first-round RT-PCR of the TCR CDR3 used the HTBI primer set with the Qiagen OneStep RT-PCR kit. The libraries were constructed in a second round of multiplex PCR and then size-selected and purified. The libraries were sequenced on an Illumina HiSeq2000 using paired-end 100 bp reads. Processing in the source paper ran as follows. SOAPnuke was used to process the raw data, with reads discarded if the reads contained adapters or uncalled bases, had a mean Phred below 15, or lacked an exact constant-primer or identifier match. High-quality paired reads were merged using COPE v1.2.5, and each unique nucleotide sequence was defined as a clonotype. MiTCR v1.1 was used to align clonotypes to the IMGT TRBV, TRBD and TRBJ reference segments. Only V-J combinations with frequency above 0.0001, covering approximately 99% of repertoires, were analysed. A TCS score was defined as the ratio of F50 (clonal expansion) to E x V (chaos), with BLOSUM62-based TCRdist applied between CDR3 peptides within each V-J. Welch's t-statistics and random forest reduced around 550 V-J features to 13, which were used in a naive Bayes classifier (R e1071). The Morisita-Horn index was used to measure how similar the thyroid and blood repertoires were. TCRdb reran the public reads through fastp at Q25 and MiXCR, keeping productive beta chains. CDR3 protein duplicates are merged, each entry listing the most common genes and DNA. These V and J calls originate from TCRdb's pipeline instead of the authors' own analysis. Within this sample are roughly 500,000 distinct CDR3 sequences, with around 50% of them counted one time only. 44% of the sample goes to the ten largest clones.

Sequencing input: peripheral blood or thyroid tissue (not recorded which). The TCR sequence derives from an adult woman with Graves' disease, either hyperthyroidism or ophthalmopathy (not recorded which). The receptor chain draws on TRBV20-1 and TRBJ2-2; 8 bases in the junction line up with TRBD1. DNA sequence: TGCAGTGCCGCTAGGACAGGGTACACCGGGGAGCTGTTTTTT. This gives the protein CSAARTGYTGELFF.